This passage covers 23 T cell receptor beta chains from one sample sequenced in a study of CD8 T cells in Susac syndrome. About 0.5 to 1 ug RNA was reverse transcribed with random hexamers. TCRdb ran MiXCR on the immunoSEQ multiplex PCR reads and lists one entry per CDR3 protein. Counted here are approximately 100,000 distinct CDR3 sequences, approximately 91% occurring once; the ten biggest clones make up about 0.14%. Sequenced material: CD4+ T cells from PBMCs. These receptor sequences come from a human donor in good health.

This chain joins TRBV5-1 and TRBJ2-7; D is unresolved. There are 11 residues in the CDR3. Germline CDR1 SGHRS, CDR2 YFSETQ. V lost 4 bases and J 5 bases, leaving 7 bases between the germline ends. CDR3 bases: TGCGCCAGCAGCAGCGAACACGAGCAGTACTTC. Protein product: CASSSEHEQYF.

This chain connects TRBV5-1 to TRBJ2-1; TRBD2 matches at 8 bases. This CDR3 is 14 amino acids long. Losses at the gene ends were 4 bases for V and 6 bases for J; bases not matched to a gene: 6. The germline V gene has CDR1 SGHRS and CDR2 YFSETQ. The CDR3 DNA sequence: TGCGCCAGCAGCCCTAGCGGGCCGCGCAATGAGCAGTTCTTC. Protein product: CASSPSGPRNEQFF.

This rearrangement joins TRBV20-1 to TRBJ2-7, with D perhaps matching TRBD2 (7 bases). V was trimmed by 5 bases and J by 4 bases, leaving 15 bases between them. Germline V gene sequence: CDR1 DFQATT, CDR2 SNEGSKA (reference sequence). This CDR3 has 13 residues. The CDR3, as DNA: TGCAGTGCTGGGGGGGCCACGGGTTACGAGCAGTACTTC. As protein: CSAGGATGYEQYF.

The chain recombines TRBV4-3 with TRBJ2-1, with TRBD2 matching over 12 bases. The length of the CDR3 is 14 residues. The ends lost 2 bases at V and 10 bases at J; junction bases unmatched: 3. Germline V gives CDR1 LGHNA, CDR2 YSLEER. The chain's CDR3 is CASSQLAGGGEQFF. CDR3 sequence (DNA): TGCGCCAGCAGCCAACTAGCGGGAGGGGGCGAGCAGTTCTTC.

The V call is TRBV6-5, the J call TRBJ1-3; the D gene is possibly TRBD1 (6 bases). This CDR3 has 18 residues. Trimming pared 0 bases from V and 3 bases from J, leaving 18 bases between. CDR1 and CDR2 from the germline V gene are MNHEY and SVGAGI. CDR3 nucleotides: TGTGCCAGCAGTTACTCGACGACAGGCACAAAATATGGAAACACCATATATTTT. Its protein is CASSYSTTGTKYGNTIYF.

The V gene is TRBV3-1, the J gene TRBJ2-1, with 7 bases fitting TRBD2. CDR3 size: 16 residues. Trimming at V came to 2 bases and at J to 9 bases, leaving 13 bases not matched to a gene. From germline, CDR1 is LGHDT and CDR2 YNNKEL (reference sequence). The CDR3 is CASSQHSPSGGSEQFF. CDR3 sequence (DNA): TGTGCCAGCAGCCAACATTCGCCAAGCGGCGGGAGTGAGCAGTTCTTC.

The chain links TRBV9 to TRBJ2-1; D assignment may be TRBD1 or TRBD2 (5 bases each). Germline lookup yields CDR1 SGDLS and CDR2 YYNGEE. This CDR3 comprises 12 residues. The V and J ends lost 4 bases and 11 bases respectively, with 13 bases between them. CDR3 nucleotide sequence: TGTGCCAGCAGCACTTCAGGGAGCCAGCAGTTCTTC. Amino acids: CASSTSGSQQFF.

The CDR3 here is CASSQVSSGSNTGELFF. The DNA of the CDR3 is TGTGCCAGCAGCCAAGTCTCGAGCGGGAGCAACACCGGGGAGCTGTTTTTT. This chain uses TRBV4-2 with TRBJ2-2; 8 nucleotides line up with TRBD2. The CDR3 length is 17 residues. From germline, CDR1 is LGHNA and CDR2 YNFKEQ. Unmatched junction bases numbered 6, after V lost 1 base and J lost 2 bases.

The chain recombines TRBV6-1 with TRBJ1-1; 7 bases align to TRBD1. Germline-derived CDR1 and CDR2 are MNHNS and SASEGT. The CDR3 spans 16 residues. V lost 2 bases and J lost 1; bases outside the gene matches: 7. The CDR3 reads CASSEPRDSKNTEAFF. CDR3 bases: TGTGCCAGCAGTGAACCTCGGGACAGTAAGAACACTGAAGCTTTCTTT.

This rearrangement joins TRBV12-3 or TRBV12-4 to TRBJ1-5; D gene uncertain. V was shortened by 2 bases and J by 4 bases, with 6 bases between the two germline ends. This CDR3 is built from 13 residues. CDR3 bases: TGTGCCAGCAGTTTACGAGAGAATCAGCCCCAGCATTTT. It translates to CASSLRENQPQHF.

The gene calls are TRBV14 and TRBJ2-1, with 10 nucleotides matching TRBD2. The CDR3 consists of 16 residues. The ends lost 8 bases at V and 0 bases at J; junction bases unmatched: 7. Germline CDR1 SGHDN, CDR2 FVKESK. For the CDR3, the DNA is TGTGCCAGCGATGAGAGCGGGAGGGCCTCCTACAATGAGCAGTTCTTC. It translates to CASDESGRASYNEQFF.

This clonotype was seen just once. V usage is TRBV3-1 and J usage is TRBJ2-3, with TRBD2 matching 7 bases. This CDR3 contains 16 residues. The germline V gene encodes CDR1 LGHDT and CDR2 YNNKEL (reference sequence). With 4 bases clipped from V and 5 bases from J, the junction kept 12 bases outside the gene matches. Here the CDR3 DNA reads TGTGCCAGCAGCCCCCCCGACGGGGTAGCGGGAGATACGCAGTATTTT. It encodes CASSPPDGVAGDTQYF.

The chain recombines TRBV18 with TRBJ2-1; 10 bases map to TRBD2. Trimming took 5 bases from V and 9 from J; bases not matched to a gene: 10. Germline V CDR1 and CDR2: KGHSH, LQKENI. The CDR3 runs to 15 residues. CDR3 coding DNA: TGTGCCAGCTCAAACTCTAGCGGGAGAGTAGGTGAGCAGTTCTTC. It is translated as CASSNSSGRVGEQFF.

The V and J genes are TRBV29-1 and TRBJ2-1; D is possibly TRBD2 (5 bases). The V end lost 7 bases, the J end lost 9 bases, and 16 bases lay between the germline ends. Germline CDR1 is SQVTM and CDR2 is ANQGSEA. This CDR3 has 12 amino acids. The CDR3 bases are TGCAGCGCCGAAAGGCGGGCCCGTGAGCAGTTCTTC. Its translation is CSAERRAREQFF.

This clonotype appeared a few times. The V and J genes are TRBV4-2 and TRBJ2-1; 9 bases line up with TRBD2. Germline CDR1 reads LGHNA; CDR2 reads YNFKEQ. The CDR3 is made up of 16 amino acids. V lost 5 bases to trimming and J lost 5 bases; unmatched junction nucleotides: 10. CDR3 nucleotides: TGTGCCAGCAGCGATTTGGCTAGCGGGACAAACAATGAGCAGTTCTTC. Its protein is CASSDLASGTNNEQFF.

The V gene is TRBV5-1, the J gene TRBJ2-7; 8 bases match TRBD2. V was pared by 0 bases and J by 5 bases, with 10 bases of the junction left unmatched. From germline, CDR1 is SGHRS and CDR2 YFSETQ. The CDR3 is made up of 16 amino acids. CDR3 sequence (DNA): TGCGCCAGCAGCTTGGGTAGTAGCGGGATCGGCCACGAGCAGTACTTC. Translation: CASSLGSSGIGHEQYF.

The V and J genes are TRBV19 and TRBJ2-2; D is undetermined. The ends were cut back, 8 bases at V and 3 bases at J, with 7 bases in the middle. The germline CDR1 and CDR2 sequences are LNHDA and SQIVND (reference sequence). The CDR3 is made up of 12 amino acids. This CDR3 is CASSIYTGELFF. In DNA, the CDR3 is TGTGCCAGTTCTATTTACACCGGGGAGCTGTTTTTT.

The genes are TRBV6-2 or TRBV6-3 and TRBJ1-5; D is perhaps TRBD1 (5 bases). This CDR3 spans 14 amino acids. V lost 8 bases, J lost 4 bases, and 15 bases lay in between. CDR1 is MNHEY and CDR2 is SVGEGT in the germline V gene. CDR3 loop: CASRLRDLNQPQHF. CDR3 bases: TGTGCCAGCCGCTTACGGGACCTGAATCAGCCCCAGCATTTT.

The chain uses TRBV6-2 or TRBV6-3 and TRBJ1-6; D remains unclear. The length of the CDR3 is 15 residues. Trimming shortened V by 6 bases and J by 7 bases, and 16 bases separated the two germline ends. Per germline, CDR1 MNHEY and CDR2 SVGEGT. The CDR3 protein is CASSLYMPTNSPLHF. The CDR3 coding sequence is TGTGCCAGCAGCCTATATATGCCTACGAATTCACCCCTCCACTTT.

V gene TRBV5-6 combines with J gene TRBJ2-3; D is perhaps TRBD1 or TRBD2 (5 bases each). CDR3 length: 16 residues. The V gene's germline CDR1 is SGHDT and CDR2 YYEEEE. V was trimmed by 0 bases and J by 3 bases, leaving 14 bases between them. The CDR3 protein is CASSLDRGRRTDTQYF. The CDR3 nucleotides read TGTGCCAGCAGCTTGGATAGGGGAAGGAGGACAGATACGCAGTATTTT. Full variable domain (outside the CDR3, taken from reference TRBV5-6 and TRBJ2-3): DAGVTQSPTHLIKTRGQQVTLRCSPKSGHDTVSWYQQALGQGPQFIFQYYEEEERQRGNFPDRFSGHQFPNYSSELNVNALLLGDSALYLCASSLDRGRRTDTQYFGPGTRLTVL.

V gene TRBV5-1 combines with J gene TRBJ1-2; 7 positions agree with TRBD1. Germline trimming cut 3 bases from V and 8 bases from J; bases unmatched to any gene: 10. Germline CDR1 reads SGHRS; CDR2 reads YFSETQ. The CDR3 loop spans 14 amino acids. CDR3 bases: TGCGCCAGCAGCTCGCCGGACAGGTCTTCAGGCTACACCTTC. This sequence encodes CASSSPDRSSGYTF.

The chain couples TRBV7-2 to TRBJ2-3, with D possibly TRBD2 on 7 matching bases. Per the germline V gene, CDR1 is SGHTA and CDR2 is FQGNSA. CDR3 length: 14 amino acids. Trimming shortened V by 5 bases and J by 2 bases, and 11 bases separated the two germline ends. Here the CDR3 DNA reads TGTGCCAGCAGCCCCGGGGGGCTCACAGATACGCAGTATTTT. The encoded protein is CASSPGGLTDTQYF.

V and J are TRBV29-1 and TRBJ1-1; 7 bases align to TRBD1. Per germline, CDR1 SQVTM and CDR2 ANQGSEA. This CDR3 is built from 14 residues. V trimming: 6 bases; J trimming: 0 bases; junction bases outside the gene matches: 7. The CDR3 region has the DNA TGCAGCGTGGGAAGACAGGGTGTGAACACTGAAGCTTTCTTT. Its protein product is CSVGRQGVNTEAFF.